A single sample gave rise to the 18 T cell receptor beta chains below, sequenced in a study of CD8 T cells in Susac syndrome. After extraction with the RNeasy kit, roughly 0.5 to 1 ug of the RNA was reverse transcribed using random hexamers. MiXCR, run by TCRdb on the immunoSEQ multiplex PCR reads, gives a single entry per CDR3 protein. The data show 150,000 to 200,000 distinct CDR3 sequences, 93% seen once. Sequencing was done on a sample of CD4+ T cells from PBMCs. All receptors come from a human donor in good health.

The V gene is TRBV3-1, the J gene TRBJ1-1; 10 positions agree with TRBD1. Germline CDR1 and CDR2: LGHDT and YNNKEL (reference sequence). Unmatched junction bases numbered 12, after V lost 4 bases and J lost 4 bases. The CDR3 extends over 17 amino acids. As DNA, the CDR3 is TGTGCCAGCAGCCGAGGGACAGGGGAACCCAGGGGCACTGAAGCTTTCTTT. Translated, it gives CASSRGTGEPRGTEAFF.

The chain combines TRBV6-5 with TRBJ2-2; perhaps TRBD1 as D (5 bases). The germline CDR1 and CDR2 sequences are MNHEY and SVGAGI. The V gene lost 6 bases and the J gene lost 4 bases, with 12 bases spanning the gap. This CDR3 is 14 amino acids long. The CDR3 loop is CASSRAGRTGELFF. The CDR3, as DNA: TGTGCCAGCAGCCGAGCAGGGCGCACCGGGGAGCTGTTTTTT.

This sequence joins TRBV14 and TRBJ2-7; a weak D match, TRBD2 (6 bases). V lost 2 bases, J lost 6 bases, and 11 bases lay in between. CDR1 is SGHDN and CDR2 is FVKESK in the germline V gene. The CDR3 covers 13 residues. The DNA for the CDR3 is TGTGCCAGCAGCCAAAGCGGGTGGAGCGAGCAGTACTTC. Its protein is CASSQSGWSEQYF.

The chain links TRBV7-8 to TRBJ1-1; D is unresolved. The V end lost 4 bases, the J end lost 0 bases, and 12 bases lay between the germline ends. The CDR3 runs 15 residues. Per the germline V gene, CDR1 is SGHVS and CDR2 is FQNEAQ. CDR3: CASSSPGAMNTEAFF. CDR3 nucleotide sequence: TGTGCCAGCAGCTCCCCCGGAGCGATGAACACTGAAGCTTTCTTT.

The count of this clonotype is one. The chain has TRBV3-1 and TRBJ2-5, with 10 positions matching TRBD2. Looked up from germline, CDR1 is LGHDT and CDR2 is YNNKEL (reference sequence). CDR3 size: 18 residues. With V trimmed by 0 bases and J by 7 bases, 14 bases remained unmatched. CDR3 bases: TGTGCCAGCAGCCAAGAAGGCCCTCTAGCGGGGGCCGCCGGGACCCAGTACTTC. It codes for CASSQEGPLAGAAGTQYF.

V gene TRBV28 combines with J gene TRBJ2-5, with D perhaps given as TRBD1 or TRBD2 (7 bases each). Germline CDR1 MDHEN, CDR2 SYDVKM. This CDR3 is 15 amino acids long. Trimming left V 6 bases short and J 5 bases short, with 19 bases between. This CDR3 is CASSLPGGARETQYF. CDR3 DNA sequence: TGTGCCAGCAGCCTTCCAGGGGGGGCTCGGGAGACCCAGTACTTC.

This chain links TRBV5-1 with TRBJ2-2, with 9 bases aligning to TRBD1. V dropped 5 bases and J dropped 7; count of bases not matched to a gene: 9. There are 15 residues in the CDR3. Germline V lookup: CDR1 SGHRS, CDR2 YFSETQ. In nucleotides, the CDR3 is TGCGCCAGCAGTGGGTCGGGACAGGGCATCGGGGAGCTGTTTTTT. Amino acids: CASSGSGQGIGELFF.

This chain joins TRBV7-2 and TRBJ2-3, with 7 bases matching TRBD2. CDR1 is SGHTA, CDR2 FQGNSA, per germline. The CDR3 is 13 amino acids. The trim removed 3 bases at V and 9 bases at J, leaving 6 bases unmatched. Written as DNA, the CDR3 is TGTGCCAGCAGCTTGAAGCGGGGCCCCACGCAGTATTTT. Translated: CASSLKRGPTQYF.

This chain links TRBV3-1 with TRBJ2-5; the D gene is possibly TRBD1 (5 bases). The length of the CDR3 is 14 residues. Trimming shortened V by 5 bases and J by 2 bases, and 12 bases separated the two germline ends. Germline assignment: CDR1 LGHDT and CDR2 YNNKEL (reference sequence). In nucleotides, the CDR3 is TGTGCCAGCAGCGCCGGACAAAGACAAGAGACCCAGTACTTC. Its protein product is CASSAGQRQETQYF.

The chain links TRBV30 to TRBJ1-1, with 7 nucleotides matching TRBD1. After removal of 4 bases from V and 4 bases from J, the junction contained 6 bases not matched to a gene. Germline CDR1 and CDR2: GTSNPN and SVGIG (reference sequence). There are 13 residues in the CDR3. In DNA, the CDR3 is TGTGCCTGGAACAGGGGCCCGGCCACTGAAGCTTTCTTT. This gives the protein CAWNRGPATEAFF.

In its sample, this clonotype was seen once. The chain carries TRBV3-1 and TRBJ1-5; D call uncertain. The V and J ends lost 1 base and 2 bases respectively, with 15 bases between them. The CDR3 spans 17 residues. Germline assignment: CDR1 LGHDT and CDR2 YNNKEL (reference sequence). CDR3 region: CASSQGQTSWGNQPQHF. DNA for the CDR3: TGTGCCAGCAGCCAAGGCCAAACTTCCTGGGGCAATCAGCCCCAGCATTTT.

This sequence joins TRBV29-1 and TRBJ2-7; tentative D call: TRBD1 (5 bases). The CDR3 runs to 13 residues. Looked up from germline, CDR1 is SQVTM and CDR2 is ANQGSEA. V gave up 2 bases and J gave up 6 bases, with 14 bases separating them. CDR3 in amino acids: CSVERGRVGEQYF. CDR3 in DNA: TGCAGCGTTGAAAGGGGCAGGGTGGGCGAGCAGTACTTC.

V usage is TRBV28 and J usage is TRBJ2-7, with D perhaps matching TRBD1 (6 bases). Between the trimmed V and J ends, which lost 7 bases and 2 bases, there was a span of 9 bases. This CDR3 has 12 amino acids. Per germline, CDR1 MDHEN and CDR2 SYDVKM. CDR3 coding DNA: TGTGCCAGCAAGAGGGGGACCTACGAGCAGTACTTC. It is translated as CASKRGTYEQYF.

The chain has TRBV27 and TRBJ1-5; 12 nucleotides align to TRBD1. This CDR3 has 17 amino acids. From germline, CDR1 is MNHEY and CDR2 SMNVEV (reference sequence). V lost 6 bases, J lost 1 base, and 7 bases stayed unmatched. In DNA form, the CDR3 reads TGTGCCAGCAGCCGGGACAGGGGGCTAGGGAGCAATCAGCCCCAGCATTTT. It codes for CASSRDRGLGSNQPQHF.

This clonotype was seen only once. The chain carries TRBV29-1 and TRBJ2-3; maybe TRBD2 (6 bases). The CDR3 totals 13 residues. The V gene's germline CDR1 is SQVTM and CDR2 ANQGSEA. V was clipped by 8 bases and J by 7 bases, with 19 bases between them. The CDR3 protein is CSYPSGGVNTQYF. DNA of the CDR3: TGCAGCTACCCCTCCGGGGGAGTGAATACGCAGTATTTT.

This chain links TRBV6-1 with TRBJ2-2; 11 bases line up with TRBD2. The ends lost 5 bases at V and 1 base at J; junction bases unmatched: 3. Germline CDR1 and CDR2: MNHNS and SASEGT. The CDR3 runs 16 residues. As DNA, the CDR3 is TGTGCCAGCAGTAAGCTAGCGGGGGGGAACACCGGGGAGCTGTTTTTT. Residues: CASSKLAGGNTGELFF.

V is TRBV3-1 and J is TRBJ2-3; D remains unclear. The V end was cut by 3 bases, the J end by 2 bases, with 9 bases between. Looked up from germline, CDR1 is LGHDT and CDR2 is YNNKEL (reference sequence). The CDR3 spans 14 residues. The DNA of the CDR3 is TGTGCCAGCAGCCAGGACCGATTCACAGATACGCAGTATTTT. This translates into CASSQDRFTDTQYF.

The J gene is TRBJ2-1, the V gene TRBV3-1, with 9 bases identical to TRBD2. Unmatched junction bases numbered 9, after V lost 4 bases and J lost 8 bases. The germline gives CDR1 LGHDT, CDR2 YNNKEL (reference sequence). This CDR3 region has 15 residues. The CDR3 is CASSPAGGPRYEQFF. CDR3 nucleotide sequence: TGTGCCAGCAGCCCCGCGGGGGGGCCCCGGTATGAGCAGTTCTTC.